This T cell receptor (beta chain) stems from a study of blood T cell repertoires in COVID-19 (dated by TCRdb to 2018 to 2021). Describing the broader study: Collaborator samples came from the United States, Italy and Spain and covered acute and convalescent phases of COVID-19. The material from the prospective study consisted of cDNA or gDNA derived from T cells, B-cell-depleted T cells, or PBMCs. Deeply sampled blood TCRbeta repertoires from subjects exposed to, actively infected with, or recovered from COVID-19 were included in the dataset. The repertoires were released in a freely available public database meant as a resource for research on the immune response to SARS-CoV-2. The samples were drawn from two sources: the first 160 participants of the ongoing ImmuneRACE study, and over 1,000 subjects contributed by 6 global collaborators. Sample metadata almost always included a de-identified subject ID, COVID-19 status, age in years and sex. HLA class I and class II types, where available, came from metadata supplied by the sample provider rather than from assay-based typing. Broad study findings and their caveats: The amount of clinical and demographic metadata varied by source and participant and was provided uncurated.

TCRbeta CDR3 regions were amplified from genomic DNA using the immunoSEQ Assay, a bias-controlled multiplex PCR. The published analysis was carried out like this. Within the assay, amplification of reference gene primers was used to estimate how many nucleated cells each sample contained. To quantify the absolute abundance of each unique TCRbeta CDR3 rearrangement, sequence reads were collapsed and filtered. For each sample, productive Simpson clonality was calculated as the square root of Simpson's diversity index across productive rearrangements. Not all clones reach the TCRdb copy of this immuneACCESS table, which keeps in-frame sequences only. Checked studies attribute under half of the gap to unresolved V genes and leave the rest unexplained. For V, J and clone size, that table is used; D and trimming come from the DNA. Recorded for this sample are about 230,000 clones; 84% of them occurred a single time. Around 1.5% of the sample is taken by the ten largest.

Remarks on this clone: Its antigen is unknown. Base qualities are not recorded, but no much larger clone differs from it by a single base.

Another Seattle source contributed samples from volunteer blood donors who had recovered from COVID-19. Whole blood was collected in K2EDTA tubes by collaborating institutions according to the institutions' own protocols. Collaborator samples were shipped for TCRbeta analysis as frozen whole blood, isolated PBMCs, or DNA extracted from either sample type. Sample: peripheral blood. The clonotype comes from a woman between 40 and 55 years old who had recovered from COVID-19.

The nucleotides read TGCGCCAGCAGCTTGGGGGGGACTAAGGACGATACGCAGTATTTT. This is translated as CASSLGGTKDDTQYF. This chain joins TRBV5-1 to TRBJ2-3; TRBD2 matches 7 bases in the middle. For CDR1 and CDR2, the germline V gene lists SGHRS and YFSETQ. From the cysteine up to the phenylalanine, the CDR3 has a length of 15 residues. Only the CDR3 region is kept as DNA, spanning 45 bases read in frame from base 1. After removal of 0 bases from V and 6 bases from J, the junction retains 7 bases not matched to a gene.